The 2 T cell receptor beta chains listed next were all sequenced from one sample in a study of chemoradiotherapy in HPV16-positive cancers (dated by TCRdb to between 2021 and 2024). The library was built by means of the immunoSEQ multiplex PCR assay. TCRdb holds this immuneACCESS table with in-frame rearrangements only. Some clones are missing; in checked studies, unresolved V genes explain under half, and the rest has no known cause. This sample is represented by approximately 9,400 clones; less than 90% of them were singletons. The ten largest clones capture 3.5% of the sample. The sequencing here drew on blood, taken from a patient who underwent chemoradiotherapy. The receptor set was obtained from a human donor with HPV-associated anogenital cancer.

This chain joins TRBV9 and TRBJ1-6; D is uncertain. V lost 0 bases to trimming and J lost 7 bases, with 8 bases between them. CDR1 SGDLS and CDR2 YYNGEE come from the germline V gene. The CDR3 loop spans 14 amino acids. The CDR3 spells CASSVGTANSPLHF. The CDR3 DNA reads TGTGCCAGCAGCGTAGGGACGGCGAATTCACCCCTCCACTTT.

This CDR3 reads CAISELPQGTNTEAFF. The DNA for the CDR3 is TGTGCCATCAGTGAGTTACCTCAGGGGACGAACACTGAAGCTTTCTTT. This chain links TRBV10-3 with TRBJ1-1; tentative D call: TRBD1 (6 bases). The V and J ends lost 1 base and 1 base respectively, with 13 bases between them. The CDR3 consists of 16 residues. Germline CDR1 and CDR2: ENHRY and SYGVKD.